This T cell receptor (beta chain) comes out of a study of blood T cell repertoires in COVID-19 (dated by TCRdb to about 2020). With regard to the full study: Samples covering the acute and convalescent phases of COVID-19 were provided by collaborators in the United States, Italy and Spain. The material from the prospective study consisted of cDNA or gDNA derived from T cells, B-cell-depleted T cells, or PBMCs. The dataset comprised deeply sampled blood TCRbeta repertoires from subjects exposed to, actively infected with, or recovered from COVID-19. The repertoires were released in a freely available public database intended as a resource for research on the immune response to SARS-CoV-2. The samples were drawn from two sources: the first 160 participants of the ongoing ImmuneRACE study, and fewer than 1,500 subjects contributed by 6 global collaborators. Nearly every sample came with metadata listing a de-identified subject ID, COVID-19 status, age in years and sex. Where HLA class I and class II types were available, the types were taken from metadata supplied by the sample provider, not from assay-based typing.

The investigation overall reported the following: The amount of clinical and demographic metadata varied by source and participant and was provided uncurated.

V is pared back by 5 bases and J by 4 bases, with 15 bases lying between the germline termini. Sequences SQVTM (CDR1) and ANQGSEA (CDR2) are obtained from the germline V gene. From the cysteine through the phenylalanine, the CDR3 covers 14 amino acids. Kept here is only the CDR3 DNA, which spans 42 bases and is read in frame from base 1. For this clone: The antigen it binds to is not known. Base qualities are not at hand, and no much larger clone is one base apart.

Each collaborating institution followed its own protocols to collect whole blood in K2EDTA tubes. For TCRbeta analysis, collaborators shipped samples in one of three forms: frozen whole blood, isolated PBMCs, or DNA extracted from either of those sample types. TCRbeta CDR3 regions were amplified from genomic DNA by means of the immunoSEQ Assay, a bias-controlled multiplex PCR. Processing in the source paper ran as follows. The number of nucleated cells in each sample was estimated from the amplification of reference gene primers within the assay. To quantify the absolute abundance of each unique TCRbeta CDR3 rearrangement, sequence reads were collapsed and filtered. For each sample, productive Simpson clonality was calculated as the square root of Simpson's diversity index over productive rearrangements. As stored in TCRdb, this immuneACCESS dataset retains in-frame rearrangements with V and J assigned. A fraction of the clones does not appear; measured against another copy, unresolved V genes explain less than half of the discrepancy, and the remainder lacks a known reason. Clone size and V and J calls were adopted from that table, with D and trimming inferred from the DNA. The sample includes 60,000 or so clones, with around 87% observed a single time. The ten largest clones add up to about a tenth of the sample.

Specimen: peripheral blood. The clonotype was recovered from a human donor with acute or convalescent COVID-19. The donor label of this sample is uncertain. The rearrangement combines TRBV29-1 with TRBJ2-1; a weak D assignment points to TRBD2 (5 bases agree). In nucleotides, the sequence is TGCAGCGTTCTCTCGGGAAACTTATACAATGAGCAGTTCTTC. Its protein is CSVLSGNLYNEQFF.